This T cell receptor (beta chain) is drawn from a study of spatial heterogeneity in lung cancer. Study-wide results and limits: More often at tumor resection than at routine follow-up, ubiquitous expanded tumor TCRs were detected in the blood.

On this clonotype: Its antigen is as yet unknown.

Carried by each TCR cDNA molecule was a unique molecular identifier. MiXCR was run by TCRdb on the 5' RACE reads, yielding one entry per CDR3 protein. The table lists some 100,000 distinct CDR3 sequences, approximately 8.5% of them singletons. Specified time point: sample taken at primary tumor resection. Researchers sequenced whole RNA taken from tumor, nontumor lung or frozen PBMC without sorting. The donors, approximately 66 patients with untreated early-stage non-small cell lung cancer, provided the samples. V was trimmed by 10 bases and J by 5 bases, leaving 12 bases between them. CDR1 and CDR2 (germline): ENHRY, SYGVKD. The CDR3 totals 11 residues.

The rearrangement uses TRBV10-3 and TRBJ2-7; a possible D gene is TRBD2 (6 bases). Sequencing used PBMCs, obtained at surgery. The TCR was taken from a male donor with early-stage non-small cell lung cancer. The CDR3 coding sequence is TGTGCCACCTCCCGGGAGCACGAGCAGTACTTC. It encodes CATSREHEQYF.